The sequence of this T cell receptor beta chain was determined in a study of identical twins. TCRdb fed the 5' RACE reads into MiXCR, producing one record per CDR3 protein. The sample carries hundreds of thousands of distinct CDR3 sequences, around a sixth recorded once. Findings and caveats of the study: Models underestimated how often monozygotic twins shared out-of-frame TCR alpha. Partly confounded zero-insertion analyses could result from invariant MAIT and iNKT cells.

The table lists this clonotype with many counts. Its matching antigen is unknown. This CDR3 has 15 residues. With 5 bases clipped from V and 0 bases from J, the junction kept 3 bases outside the gene matches. These same records also appear under a second study, on T cells expressing NK-cell markers. That work contributes: CD8+ T cells in more than five donors included dominant NKG2C+ clonotypes at about 1.0-7.0%. Topping the CD3+CD56-NKG2C+ fraction as well were these clonotypes, in a handful of donors.

This TCR derives from a woman aged 18-29 years in good health. The sample was PBMCs. This chain uses TRBV12-3 or TRBV12-4 with TRBJ1-3; 8 nucleotides line up with TRBD1. CDR3 in amino acids: CASSGTGPSGNTIYF. The CDR3 DNA sequence: TGTGCCAGCAGTGGGACAGGCCCCTCTGGAAACACCATATATTTT.